The clone carrying this T cell receptor (beta chain) was counted ten times or more. Per the germline V gene, CDR1 is DFQATT and CDR2 is SNEGSKA (reference sequence). The ends were cut back, 0 bases at V and 2 bases at J, with 13 bases in the middle. CDR3 length: 15 amino acids. These data are taken from a study of neurological immune-mediated disorders. TCRdb re-called the 5' RACE reads with MiXCR, one entry per CDR3 protein. Altogether fewer than 85,000 distinct CDR3 sequences are present, about 5% being singletons, with the ten largest covering around 2.3%. The chain uses TRBV20-1 and TRBJ1-2; the D gene is possibly TRBD1 (5 bases). Sequencing was performed on PBMCs. The clonotype originates from a woman in her twenties or thirties with multiple sclerosis. The CDR3 is CSAREPRGFNYGYTF. The CDR3 DNA is TGCAGTGCTAGAGAGCCCCGGGGCTTCAACTATGGCTACACCTTC.